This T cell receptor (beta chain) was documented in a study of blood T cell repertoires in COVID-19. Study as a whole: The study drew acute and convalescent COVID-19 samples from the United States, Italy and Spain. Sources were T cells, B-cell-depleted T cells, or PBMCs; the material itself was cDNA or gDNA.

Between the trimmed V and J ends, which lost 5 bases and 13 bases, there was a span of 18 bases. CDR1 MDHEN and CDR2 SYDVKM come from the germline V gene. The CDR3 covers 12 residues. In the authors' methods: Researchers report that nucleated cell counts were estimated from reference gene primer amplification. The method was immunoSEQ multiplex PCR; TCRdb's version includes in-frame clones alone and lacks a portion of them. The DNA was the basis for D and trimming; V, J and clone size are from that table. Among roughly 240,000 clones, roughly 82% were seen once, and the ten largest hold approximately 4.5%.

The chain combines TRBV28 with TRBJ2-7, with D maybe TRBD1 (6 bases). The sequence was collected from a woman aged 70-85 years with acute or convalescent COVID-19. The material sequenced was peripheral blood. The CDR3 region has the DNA TGTGCCAGCAGTCTCCAACAGGGTCGTGTATACTTC. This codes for CASSLQQGRVYF.